This T cell receptor (beta chain) was observed in a study of shared clonotypes between healthy human individuals. The CDR3 is made up of 15 amino acids. Germline loops: CDR1 LGHNA, CDR2 YSLEER. Germline trimming cut 1 base from V and 3 bases from J; bases unmatched to any gene: 6. Those who donated, Caucasian adults without exception, all lived in Nashville, Tennessee. Assay: immunoSEQ multiplex PCR; the TCRdb copy retains only in-frame clones and omits some. The table shows 2 million to 2.5 million clones, with approximately 96% occurring only once. The sequenced sample was naive CD4+ T cells sorted from blood. Indicated subset: CD45RA+ positively selected. This sequence originates from a man aged 18 to 35 in good health. This chain uses TRBV4-3 with TRBJ2-7; 7 bases are shared with TRBD1. CDR3 amino acids: CASSQVYGTVYEQYF. CDR3 DNA sequence: TGCGCCAGCAGCCAAGTTTACGGGACAGTCTACGAGCAGTACTTC.